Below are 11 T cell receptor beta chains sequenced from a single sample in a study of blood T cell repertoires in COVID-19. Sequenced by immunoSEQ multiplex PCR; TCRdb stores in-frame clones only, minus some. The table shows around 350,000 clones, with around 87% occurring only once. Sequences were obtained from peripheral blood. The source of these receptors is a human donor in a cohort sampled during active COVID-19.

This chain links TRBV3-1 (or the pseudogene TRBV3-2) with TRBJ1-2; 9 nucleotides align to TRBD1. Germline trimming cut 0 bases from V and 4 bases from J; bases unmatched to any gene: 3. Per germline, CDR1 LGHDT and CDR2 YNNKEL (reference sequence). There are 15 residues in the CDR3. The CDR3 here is CASSQEGTGTYGYTF. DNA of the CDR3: TGTGCCAGCAGCCAAGAGGGGACAGGGACCTATGGCTACACCTTC.

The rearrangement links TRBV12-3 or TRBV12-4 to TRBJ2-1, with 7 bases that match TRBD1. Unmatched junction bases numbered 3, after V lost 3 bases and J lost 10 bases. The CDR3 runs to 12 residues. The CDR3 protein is CASSFGTAEQFF. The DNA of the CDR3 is TGTGCCAGCAGTTTTGGGACAGCCGAGCAGTTCTTC.

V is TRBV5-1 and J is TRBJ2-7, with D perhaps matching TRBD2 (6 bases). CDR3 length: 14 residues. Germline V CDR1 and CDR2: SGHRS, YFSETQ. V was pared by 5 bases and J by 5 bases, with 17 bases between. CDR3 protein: CASRHSGPGNEQYF. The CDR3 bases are TGCGCCAGCAGGCATAGCGGTCCGGGGAACGAGCAGTACTTC.

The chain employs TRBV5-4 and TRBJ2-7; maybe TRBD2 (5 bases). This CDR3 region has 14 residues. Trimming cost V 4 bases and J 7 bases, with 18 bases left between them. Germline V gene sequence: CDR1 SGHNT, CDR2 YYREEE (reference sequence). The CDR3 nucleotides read TGTGCCAGCAGCGACCCGTCCGGGAACCCAGAGCAGTACTTC. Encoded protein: CASSDPSGNPEQYF.

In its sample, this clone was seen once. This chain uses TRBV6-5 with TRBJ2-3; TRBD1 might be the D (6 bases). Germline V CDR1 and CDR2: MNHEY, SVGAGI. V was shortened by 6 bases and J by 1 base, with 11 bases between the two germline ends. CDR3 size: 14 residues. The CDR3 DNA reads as TGTGCCAGCAGCCGGGACACCGGCACAGATACGCAGTATTTT. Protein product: CASSRDTGTDTQYF.

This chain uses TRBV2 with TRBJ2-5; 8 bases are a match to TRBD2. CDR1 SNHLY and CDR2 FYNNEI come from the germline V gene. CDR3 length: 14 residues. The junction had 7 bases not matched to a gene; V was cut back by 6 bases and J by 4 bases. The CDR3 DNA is TGTGCCAGCAGGATTGACCGGGGGGGAGAGACCCAGTACTTC. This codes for CASRIDRGGETQYF.

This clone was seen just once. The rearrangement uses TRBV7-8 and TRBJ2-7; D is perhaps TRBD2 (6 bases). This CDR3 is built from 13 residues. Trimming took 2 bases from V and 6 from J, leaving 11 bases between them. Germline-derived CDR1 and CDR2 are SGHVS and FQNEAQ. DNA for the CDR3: TGTGCCAGCAGCTTAAGGAGGGGTAGCGAGCAGTACTTC. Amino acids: CASSLRRGSEQYF.

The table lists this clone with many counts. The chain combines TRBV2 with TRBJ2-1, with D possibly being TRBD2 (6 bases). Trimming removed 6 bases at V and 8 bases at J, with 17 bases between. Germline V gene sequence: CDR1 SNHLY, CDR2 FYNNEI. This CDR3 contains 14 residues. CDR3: CASSEGLAVDEQFF. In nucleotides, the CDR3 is TGTGCCAGCAGCGAGGGATTAGCGGTGGATGAGCAGTTCTTC.

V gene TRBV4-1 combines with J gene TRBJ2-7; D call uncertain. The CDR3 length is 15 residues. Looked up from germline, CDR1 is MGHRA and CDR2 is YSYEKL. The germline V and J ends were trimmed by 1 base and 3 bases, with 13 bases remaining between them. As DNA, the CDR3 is TGCGCCAGCAGCCAAGCCGCCGGTTCCCGCTACGAGCAGTACTTC. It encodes CASSQAAGSRYEQYF.

The DNA of the CDR3 is TGTGCCAGCAGCTCCTCAGCAAGGGGCGAACAAGAGACCCAGTACTTC. Protein sequence: CASSSSARGEQETQYF. The V and J genes are TRBV7-9 and TRBJ2-5, with D perhaps matching TRBD1 (5 bases). Germline loops: CDR1 SEHNR, CDR2 FQNEAQ (reference sequence). V shed 4 bases and J shed 2 bases, with 17 bases lying between them. This CDR3 contains 16 residues.

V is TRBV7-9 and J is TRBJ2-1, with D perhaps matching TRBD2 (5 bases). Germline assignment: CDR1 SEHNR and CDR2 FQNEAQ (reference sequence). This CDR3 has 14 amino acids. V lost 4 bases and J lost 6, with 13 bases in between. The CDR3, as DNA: TGTGCCAGCAGCTCCCCCAGCCGGGGCAATGAGCAGTTCTTC. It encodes CASSSPSRGNEQFF.